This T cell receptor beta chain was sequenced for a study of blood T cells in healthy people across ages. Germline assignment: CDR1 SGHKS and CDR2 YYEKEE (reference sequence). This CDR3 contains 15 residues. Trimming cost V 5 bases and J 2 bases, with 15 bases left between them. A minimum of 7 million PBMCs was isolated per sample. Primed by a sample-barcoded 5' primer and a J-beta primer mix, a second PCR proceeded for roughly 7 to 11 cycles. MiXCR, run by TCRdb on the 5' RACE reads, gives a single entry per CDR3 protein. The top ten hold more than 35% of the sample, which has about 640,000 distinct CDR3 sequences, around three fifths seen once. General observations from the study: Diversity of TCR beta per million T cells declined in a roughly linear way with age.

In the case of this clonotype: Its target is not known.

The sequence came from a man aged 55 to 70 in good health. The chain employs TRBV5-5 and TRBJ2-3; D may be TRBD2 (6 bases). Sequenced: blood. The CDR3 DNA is TGTGCCAGCAGTCCCAGAAGGAGGGTCACAGATACGCAGTATTTT. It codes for CASSPRRRVTDTQYF. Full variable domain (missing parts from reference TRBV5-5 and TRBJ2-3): DAGVTQSPTHLIKTRGQQVTLRCSPISGHKSVSWYQQVLGQGPQFIFQYYEKEERGRGNFPDRFSARQFPNYSSELNVNALLLGDSALYLCASSPRRRVTDTQYFGPGTRLTVL.